The 3 T cell receptor beta chains given below trace back to one sample, sequenced in a study of blood T cells in healthy people across ages. A second PCR, run for roughly 7 to 11 cycles, used a sample-barcoded 5' primer plus a J-beta primer mix. TCRdb analysed the 5' RACE reads with MiXCR anew, one entry per CDR3 protein. The data contain hundreds of thousands of distinct CDR3 sequences, approximately 49% of them singletons. Specimen: blood. Receptor source: a man younger than 45 in good health.

This clonotype showed up just a few times. This chain joins TRBV29-1 and TRBJ2-3, with 9 bases that match TRBD2. CDR1 is SQVTM and CDR2 is ANQGSEA in the germline V gene. This CDR3 comprises 15 residues. The trim removed 8 bases at V and 2 bases at J, leaving 11 bases unmatched. In DNA, the CDR3 is TGCAGCCAAGCGGGGGGCGGGGGGGCCACAGATACGCAGTATTTT. Its protein is CSQAGGGGATDTQYF.

CDR3 protein: CASSAGTGGRLGTEAFF. CDR3 DNA sequence: TGTGCCAGCAGCGCGGGGACAGGGGGCCGTCTTGGGACTGAAGCTTTCTTT. This rearrangement joins TRBV9 to TRBJ1-1, with TRBD1 identical over 12 bases. CDR1 is SGDLS, CDR2 YYNGEE, per germline. Losses at the gene ends were 3 bases for V and 5 bases for J; bases not matched to a gene: 11. This CDR3 spans 17 amino acids. Variable domain in full (rest from reference TRBV9 and TRBJ1-1): DSGVTQTPKHLITATGQRVTLRCSPRSGDLSVYWYQQSLDQGLQFLIQYYNGEERAKGNILERFSAQQFPDLHSELNLSSLELGDSALYFCASSAGTGGRLGTEAFFGQGTRLTVV.

The chain employs TRBV29-1 and TRBJ2-7; TRBD1 is a possible D gene (5 bases). With 8 bases removed from V and 0 bases from J, the gap between germline ends came to 11 bases. This CDR3 contains 12 residues. CDR1 SQVTM and CDR2 ANQGSEA come from the germline V gene. The CDR3 DNA reads as TGCAGCTCCATAGGGGACTCCTACGAGCAGTACTTC. This codes for CSSIGDSYEQYF.